Following are 27 T cell receptor beta chains from one sample sequenced in a study of OX40 agonist ivuxolimab in advanced cancers. The protocol was immunoSEQ multiplex PCR, while the TCRdb copy is restricted to in-frame clones and leaves out a portion. The data contain around 23,000 clones, about four fifths of them singletons. Here the sequenced sample was CD4+ or CD8+ T cells sorted from blood, taken in a trial of the OX40 agonist ivuxolimab. The receptors originated from an adult with an advanced solid tumor such as melanoma, head and neck, liver or kidney cancer.

This sequence joins TRBV7-2 and TRBJ2-3; D is undetermined. Germline CDR1 SGHTA, CDR2 FQGNSA. Trimming shortened V by 5 bases and J by 0 bases, and 6 bases separated the two germline ends. The CDR3 runs 13 residues. The CDR3 here is CASSPPSTDTQYF. The CDR3 DNA is TGTGCCAGCAGCCCGCCTAGCACAGATACGCAGTATTTT.

The chain couples TRBV25-1 to TRBJ1-4; D not certain. V was pared by 7 bases and J by 3 bases, with 18 bases between. CDR1 is MGHDK, CDR2 SYGVNS, per germline. This CDR3 spans 16 amino acids. The CDR3, as DNA: TGTGCCAGCACCCAAAGGAGCGCCCCGGCTAATGAAAAACTGTTTTTT. This sequence encodes CASTQRSAPANEKLFF.

The rearrangement links TRBV29-1 to TRBJ2-3, with 10 bases identical to TRBD1. Germline loops: CDR1 SQVTM, CDR2 ANQGSEA. The CDR3 spans 15 residues. V lost 7 bases and J lost 2; bases outside the gene matches: 9. CDR3 region: CSGGGTGVATDTQYF. The CDR3, as DNA: TGCAGCGGGGGAGGGACAGGGGTGGCCACAGATACGCAGTATTTT.

This clone appeared a single time. The chain joins TRBV2 to TRBJ2-5; TRBD2 aligns across 9 bases. Looked up from germline, CDR1 is SNHLY and CDR2 is FYNNEI. The CDR3 consists of 12 residues. In DNA, the CDR3 is TGTAGCGGGACTAGCTTCTCAGAGACCCAGTACTTC. Translation: CSGTSFSETQYF.

The chain combines TRBV27 with TRBJ2-7; D is uncertain. Germline CDR1 MNHEY, CDR2 SMNVEV (reference sequence). V lost 4 bases to trimming and J lost 0 bases, with 7 bases between them. CDR3 length: 13 residues. The DNA for the CDR3 is TGTGCCAGCAGTTCCCCAGACTCCTACGAGCAGTACTTC. Amino acid sequence: CASSSPDSYEQYF.

The chain couples TRBV7-6 to TRBJ2-1, with TRBD2 matching 10 bases. CDR1 and CDR2 (germline): SGHVS, FNYEAQ. V lost 5 bases to trimming and J lost 5 bases; unmatched junction nucleotides: 12. The CDR3 has 17 residues. The CDR3: CASSPAILAGVNNEQFF. The CDR3 region has the DNA TGTGCCAGCAGCCCCGCAATTCTAGCGGGGGTAAACAATGAGCAGTTCTTC.

As for this clone: One end of the junction does not line up with germline, which may come from a read error. The rearrangement joins TRBV27 to TRBJ2-2; D perhaps matches TRBD2 (5 bases). The CDR3 consists of 14 residues. Germline loops: CDR1 MNHEY, CDR2 SMNVEV (reference sequence). The CDR3 nucleotides are TGTGCCAGCAAGAACGAGCGCGAACACCGGGGAGCTGTTTTT. Protein product: CASKNEREHRGAVF.

This clone appeared once. V and J are TRBV11-3 and TRBJ1-2, with D possibly TRBD1 on 5 matching bases. The CDR3 is 17 amino acids. V was clipped by 4 bases and J by 0 bases, with 18 bases between them. Germline V gene sequence: CDR1 SGHNT, CDR2 YENEEA. CDR3 in DNA: TGTGCCAGCAGCTCTCCCAAGGGGATCTTAGCTAACTATGGCTACACCTTC. It specifies CASSSPKGILANYGYTF.

Note on this clone: The sample carries other DNA sequences with the same CDR3. V and J are TRBV5-1 and TRBJ2-1, with D possibly matching TRBD1 (5 bases). The CDR3 consists of 17 residues. Trimming took 0 bases from V and 6 from J, leaving 19 bases between them. Germline lookup yields CDR1 SGHRS and CDR2 YFSETQ. The CDR3 reads CASSLGIYGASANEQFF. The CDR3 coding sequence is TGCGCCAGCAGCTTGGGGATTTATGGGGCCTCCGCCAATGAGCAGTTCTTC.

This clone was detected a few times. The V call is TRBV27, the J call TRBJ2-2; D is undetermined. With 8 bases removed from V and 6 bases from J, the gap between germline ends came to 13 bases. CDR1 is MNHEY, CDR2 SMNVEV, per germline (reference sequence). The CDR3 totals 13 residues. CDR3 loop: CASRPDGAGELFF. CDR3 DNA sequence: TGTGCCAGCCGTCCTGATGGGGCCGGGGAGCTGTTTTTT.

As regards this clone: The junction and the germline gene differ at one end; a read error may be behind it. V is TRBV4-1 and J is TRBJ1-6; D is uncertain. Germline CDR1 and CDR2: MGHRA and YSYEKL. The CDR3 totals 15 residues. The CDR3 bases are TGTGCCAGCAGCCAAGAGAGAGCCCCCAATTCACCCCTCCACTTT. This codes for CASSQERAPNSPLHF.

This clone turned up a few times. This chain uses TRBV14 with TRBJ2-1; either TRBD1 or TRBD2 may fit D (5 bases each). Germline CDR1 is SGHDN and CDR2 is FVKESK. The CDR3 has 16 amino acids. V dropped 3 bases and J dropped 5 bases, with 17 bases sitting between them. Here the CDR3 reads CASSQFFGGRDNEQFF. The CDR3 nucleotides read TGTGCCAGCAGCCAGTTCTTTGGGGGTCGGGACAATGAGCAGTTCTTC.

The rearrangement links TRBV9 to TRBJ2-2; D not resolved. Germline-derived CDR1 and CDR2 are SGDLS and YYNGEE. V lost 0 bases and J lost 1, with 4 bases in between. There are 14 residues in the CDR3. The CDR3 nucleotides read TGTGCCAGCAGCGTAGTAGGGAACACCGGGGAGCTGTTTTTT. It yields the protein CASSVVGNTGELFF. Combining the CDR3 with reference TRBV9 and TRBJ2-2 gives the whole variable domain DSGVTQTPKHLITATGQRVTLRCSPRSGDLSVYWYQQSLDQGLQFLIQYYNGEERAKGNILERFSAQQFPDLHSELNLSSLELGDSALYFCASSVVGNTGELFFGEGSRLTVL.

Relative to its sample, this clone is medium-sized. As DNA, the CDR3 is TGTGCCAGCAGTGACGGGAGGGGCCAAGATACGCAGTATTTT. This codes for CASSDGRGQDTQYF. J is TRBJ2-3 and V is TRBV6-4, with 7 bases lining up with TRBD2. After removal of 2 bases from V and 5 bases from J, the junction contained 4 bases not matched to a gene. The CDR3 extends over 14 amino acids. Germline lookup yields CDR1 MRHNA and CDR2 SNTAGT.

This sequence joins TRBV4-1 and TRBJ2-3; D is uncertain. This CDR3 is 14 amino acids long. Germline CDR1 reads MGHRA; CDR2 reads YSYEKL. The germline V and J ends were trimmed by 2 bases and 4 bases, with 10 bases remaining between them. The CDR3 loop reads CASSQPAAADTQYF. CDR3 nucleotide sequence: TGCGCCAGCAGCCAACCCGCCGCCGCAGATACGCAGTATTTT.

The chain has TRBV19 and TRBJ2-3; D call uncertain. Germline values: CDR1 LNHDA, CDR2 SQIVND (reference sequence). The CDR3 totals 13 residues. The ends were cut back, 4 bases at V and 2 bases at J, with 7 bases in the middle. CDR3: CASSTRITDTQYF. The CDR3 region has the DNA TGTGCCAGTAGTACCCGCATCACAGATACGCAGTATTTT.

The gene calls are TRBV9 and TRBJ2-7; D perhaps matches TRBD1 (6 bases). Trimming shortened V by 0 bases and J by 0 bases, and 10 bases separated the two germline ends. CDR3 length: 15 residues. Germline CDR1 reads SGDLS; CDR2 reads YYNGEE. This CDR3 is CASSVGQASSYEQYF. Here the CDR3 DNA reads TGTGCCAGCAGCGTAGGACAGGCGAGCTCCTACGAGCAGTACTTC.

The chain carries TRBV19 and TRBJ1-1; 12 bases are shared with TRBD1. Germline V gene sequence: CDR1 LNHDA, CDR2 SQIVND (reference sequence). After removal of 9 bases from V and 7 bases from J, the junction contained 9 bases not matched to a gene. This CDR3 is built from 14 residues. CDR3 in amino acids: CASTPGQGAFEAFF. The CDR3 bases are TGTGCCAGCACCCCGGGACAGGGGGCTTTTGAAGCTTTCTTT.

This clone was seen a handful of times. V is TRBV6-5 and J is TRBJ1-1; D ambiguous. This CDR3 spans 11 amino acids. Germline CDR1 MNHEY, CDR2 SVGAGI. V was cut by 6 bases and J by 1 base, with 3 bases left in between. The CDR3 DNA follows: TGTGCCAGCAGGGAGAACACTGAAGCTTTCTTT. Protein sequence: CASRENTEAFF.

This chain uses TRBV30 with TRBJ2-1; TRBD1 matches at 8 bases. The CDR3 totals 15 residues. CDR1 is GTSNPN and CDR2 is SVGIG in the germline V gene (reference sequence). Unmatched junction bases numbered 10, after V lost 4 bases and J lost 5 bases. CDR3 DNA: TGTGCCTGGACGACGCCGGGACAGGCTGACAATGAGCAGTTCTTC. Its protein product is CAWTTPGQADNEQFF.

This clone showed up just once. This sequence joins TRBV6-1 and TRBJ1-2; D is possibly TRBD1 (6 bases). The germline V gene has CDR1 MNHNS and CDR2 SASEGT. Trimming cost V 0 bases and J 5 bases, with 22 bases left between them. This CDR3 comprises 18 residues. The CDR3 region is CASSEARFWTQGTYGYTF. CDR3 sequence (DNA): TGTGCCAGCAGTGAAGCGCGTTTTTGGACCCAGGGGACGTATGGCTACACCTTC.

This chain uses TRBV5-1 with TRBJ2-1; no firm D call. V lost 0 bases, J lost 8 bases, and 6 bases lay in between. This CDR3 contains 12 residues. Germline values: CDR1 SGHRS, CDR2 YFSETQ. The CDR3 is CASSLGGHEQFF. CDR3 nucleotides: TGCGCCAGCAGCTTGGGAGGACATGAGCAGTTCTTC.

This chain links TRBV5-8 with TRBJ2-6; D unclear. V lost 1 base, J lost 1 base, and 6 bases lay in between. The CDR3 has 15 amino acids. Germline CDR1 is SGHTS and CDR2 is YDEGEE. CDR3 nucleotide sequence: TGTGCCAGCAGCTTGCGGTCTTCTGGGGCCAACGTCCTGACTTTC. Protein sequence: CASSLRSSGANVLTF.

The J gene is TRBJ2-2, the V gene TRBV29-1; 9 bases align to TRBD1. The junction had 9 bases not matched to a gene; V was cut back by 3 bases and J by 4 bases. This CDR3 has 16 amino acids. Germline V CDR1 and CDR2: SQVTM, ANQGSEA. The CDR3 loop is CSVENPRTGVTGELFF. The CDR3 region has the DNA TGCAGCGTTGAGAACCCGCGGACAGGGGTCACCGGGGAGCTGTTTTTT.

The rearrangement joins TRBV6-5 to TRBJ1-2, with D hard to call. Trimming pared 3 bases from V and 0 bases from J, leaving 11 bases between. The length of the CDR3 is 15 residues. The germline V gene has CDR1 MNHEY and CDR2 SVGAGI. CDR3 sequence: CASSYSQKANYGYTF. The CDR3, as DNA: TGTGCCAGCAGTTATTCCCAGAAGGCTAACTATGGCTACACCTTC.

This chain links TRBV11-2 with TRBJ2-7, with D perhaps matching TRBD1 or TRBD2 (6 bases each). This CDR3 region has 15 residues. Germline CDR1 is SGHAT and CDR2 is FQNNGV. The V end was cut by 0 bases, the J end by 4 bases, with 13 bases between. The chain's CDR3 is CASSLDSGGAYEQYF. The CDR3 DNA reads TGTGCCAGCAGCTTAGACTCCGGGGGCGCGTACGAGCAGTACTTC.

As for this clone: This sample includes further DNA sequences coding for the same CDR3. This chain joins TRBV15 and TRBJ2-2; no reliable D call. Per germline, CDR1 LNHNV and CDR2 YYDKDF (reference sequence). V lost 1 base to trimming and J lost 6 bases, with 0 bases between them. There are 11 residues in the CDR3. The CDR3 nucleotides read TGTGCCACCAGCAGAGCCGGGGAGCTGTTTTTT. Amino acids: CATSRAGELFF. Supplemented by reference TRBV15 and TRBJ2-2, the full variable domain reads DAMVIQNPRYQVTQFGKPVTLSCSQTLNHNVMYWYQQKSSQAPKLLFHYYDKDFNNEADTPDNFQSRRPNTSFCFLDIRSPGLGDTAMYLCATSRAGELFFGEGSRLTVL.